The 16 T cell receptor beta chains in this list originate from one sample, sequenced in a study of OX40 agonist ivuxolimab in advanced cancers. Clones were sequenced by immunoSEQ multiplex PCR, and TCRdb holds only the in-frame ones, with some missing. The sample lists 50,000 to 75,000 clones, about 87% seen once, with 1.5% to 2% in the top ten. The sample consisted of CD4+ or CD8+ T cells sorted from blood, taken in a trial of the OX40 agonist ivuxolimab. The receptors stem from an adult with an advanced solid tumor such as melanoma, head and neck, liver or kidney cancer.

This rearrangement joins TRBV5-6 to TRBJ2-7; 13 nucleotides align to TRBD2. The germline CDR1 and CDR2 sequences are SGHDT and YYEEEE. The length of the CDR3 is 16 residues. J was trimmed by 0 bases and V by 4 bases; bases with no gene match: 4. The chain's CDR3 is CASSRRTSGGSYEQYF. CDR3 in DNA: TGTGCCAGCAGCAGGCGGACTAGCGGGGGCTCCTACGAGCAGTACTTC. The whole variable domain, filled in from reference TRBV5-6 and TRBJ2-7, reads DAGVTQSPTHLIKTRGQQVTLRCSPKSGHDTVSWYQQALGQGPQFIFQYYEEEERQRGNFPDRFSGHQFPNYSSELNVNALLLGDSALYLCASSRRTSGGSYEQYFGPGTRLTVT.

The rearrangement uses TRBV4-1 and TRBJ2-1, with 12 bases aligning to TRBD2. CDR1 and CDR2 (germline): MGHRA, YSYEKL. There are 16 residues in the CDR3. The V and J ends lost 1 base and 8 bases, in that order; junction bases with no gene match: 6. CDR3 nucleotide sequence: TGCGCCAGCAGCCAAGGAGGACTAGCGGGGATAGATGAGCAGTTCTTC. This encodes CASSQGGLAGIDEQFF.

This clone was counted between two and nine times. The chain uses TRBV28 and TRBJ1-1; no definite D call. Trimming took 3 bases from V and 4 from J, leaving 6 bases between them. CDR3 size: 12 residues. Germline CDR1 is MDHEN and CDR2 is SYDVKM. The CDR3 here is CASSLRVTEAFF. In DNA form, the CDR3 reads TGTGCCAGCAGTTTGAGAGTCACTGAAGCTTTCTTT.

V usage is TRBV6-5 and J usage is TRBJ1-1, with D maybe TRBD1 (5 bases). CDR1 and CDR2 from the germline V gene are MNHEY and SVGAGI. Deletions cut 4 bases from V and 2 bases from J, with 14 bases between. CDR3 size: 15 residues. The CDR3, as DNA: TGTGCCAGCAGTTCGATATACGACAGCAACACTGAAGCTTTCTTT. This encodes CASSSIYDSNTEAFF.

The chain combines TRBV5-4 with TRBJ1-2, with 7 bases aligning to TRBD1. Per germline, CDR1 SGHNT and CDR2 YYREEE (reference sequence). The trim removed 0 bases at V and 7 bases at J, leaving 9 bases unmatched. CDR3 length: 15 amino acids. The CDR3 spells CASSLEGAIVGGYTF. The CDR3 bases are TGTGCCAGCAGCTTGGAGGGGGCCATCGTGGGTGGCTACACCTTC. The full variable domain, its missing parts supplied by reference TRBV5-4 and TRBJ1-2, is ETGVTQSPTHLIKTRGQQVTLRCSSQSGHNTVSWYQQALGQGPQFIFQYYREEENGRGNFPPRFSGLQFPNYSSELNVNALELDDSALYLCASSLEGAIVGGYTFGSGTRLTVV.

The chain uses TRBV28 and TRBJ2-7, with a weak D call TRBD2 (5 bases). V was clipped by 2 bases and J by 2 bases, with 7 bases between them. The CDR3 length is 13 residues. Germline CDR1 reads MDHEN; CDR2 reads SYDVKM. As DNA, the CDR3 is TGTGCCAGCAGTTTAGAGGGAGCCTACGAGCAGTACTTC. It yields the protein CASSLEGAYEQYF.

V usage is TRBV15 and J usage is TRBJ2-7; unclear D gene. The length of the CDR3 is 13 residues. Per germline, CDR1 LNHNV and CDR2 YYDKDF (reference sequence). Trimming left V 0 bases short and J 3 bases short, with 6 bases between. The CDR3 region is CATSRDPLYEQYF. In nucleotides, the CDR3 is TGTGCCACCAGCAGAGATCCCCTCTACGAGCAGTACTTC. The whole variable domain, remainder taken from reference TRBV15 and TRBJ2-7, is DAMVIQNPRYQVTQFGKPVTLSCSQTLNHNVMYWYQQKSSQAPKLLFHYYDKDFNNEADTPDNFQSRRPNTSFCFLDIRSPGLGDTAMYLCATSRDPLYEQYFGPGTRLTVT.

V usage is TRBV7-3 and J usage is TRBJ2-1; D not certain. The V gene lost 5 bases and the J gene lost 3 bases, with 5 bases spanning the gap. The germline gives CDR1 SGHTA, CDR2 FQGTGA. The CDR3 is 12 residues long. The CDR3 bases are TGTGCCAGCAGCCCTCACTACAATGAGCAGTTCTTC. It is translated as CASSPHYNEQFF.

The chain combines TRBV6-6 with TRBJ2-3; D gene uncertain. The CDR3 totals 13 residues. V dropped 8 bases and J dropped 4 bases, with 13 bases sitting between them. CDR1 and CDR2 (germline): MNHNY, SVGAGI (reference sequence). For the CDR3, the DNA is TGTGCCAGCTCCATGGTGGGCCCAGATACGCAGTATTTT. It encodes CASSMVGPDTQYF.

The gene calls are TRBV6-4 and TRBJ2-1; D assignment may be TRBD1 or TRBD2 (5 bases each). The ends were cut back, 4 bases at V and 8 bases at J, with 15 bases in the middle. This CDR3 spans 14 amino acids. Germline V gene data show CDR1 as MRHNA and CDR2 as SNTAGT. Here the CDR3 reads CASSAGRQFHEQFF. CDR3 in DNA: TGTGCCAGCAGTGCGGGGCGACAGTTCCATGAGCAGTTCTTC.

V and J are TRBV27 and TRBJ2-6, with unresolved D. The CDR3 extends over 14 amino acids. From germline, CDR1 is MNHEY and CDR2 SMNVEV (reference sequence). V was shortened by 2 bases and J by 1 base, with 3 bases between the two germline ends. CDR3 nucleotides: TGTGCCAGCAGTTTAACTTCTGGGGCCAACGTCCTGACTTTC. Amino acid sequence: CASSLTSGANVLTF.

The J gene is TRBJ2-1, the V gene TRBV9; D possibly uses TRBD1 or TRBD2 (5 bases each). Germline assignment: CDR1 SGDLS and CDR2 YYNGEE. The CDR3 consists of 13 residues. V was trimmed by 2 bases and J by 5 bases, leaving 8 bases between them. CDR3 sequence: CASSVGTDNEQFF. CDR3 bases: TGTGCCAGCAGCGTCGGGACGGACAATGAGCAGTTCTTC. Complete variable domain (other parts from reference TRBV9 and TRBJ2-1): DSGVTQTPKHLITATGQRVTLRCSPRSGDLSVYWYQQSLDQGLQFLIQYYNGEERAKGNILERFSAQQFPDLHSELNLSSLELGDSALYFCASSVGTDNEQFFGPGTRLTVL.

The gene calls are TRBV4-2 and TRBJ2-3; 7 nucleotides match TRBD1. Per the germline V gene, CDR1 is LGHNA and CDR2 is YNFKEQ. The CDR3 is 17 residues long. V gave up 4 bases and J gave up 5 bases; unmatched junction bases: 15. CDR3 loop: CASSPQPPDRVGDTQYF. The CDR3 coding sequence is TGTGCCAGCAGCCCGCAACCACCAGACAGGGTAGGAGATACGCAGTATTTT.

The chain uses TRBV5-1 and TRBJ1-2; TRBD1 aligns across 8 bases. V lost 4 bases and J lost 4; bases outside the gene matches: 3. Germline CDR1 reads SGHRS; CDR2 reads YFSETQ. CDR3 length: 13 amino acids. This chain's CDR3 is CASSPGQGYGYTF. DNA of the CDR3: TGCGCCAGCAGCCCTGGACAGGGCTATGGCTACACCTTC.

In DNA, the CDR3 is TGTGCCAGCAGCTACGTCCAGGGGGCTGAAGCTTTCTTT. As protein: CASSYVQGAEAFF. V is TRBV7-9 and J is TRBJ1-1; 7 bases agree with TRBD1. The CDR3 has 13 residues. The V segment lost 4 bases and the J segment 6 bases; nucleotides outside the gene matches: 5. Germline CDR1 is SEHNR and CDR2 is FQNEAQ (reference sequence). Supplemented by reference TRBV7-9 and TRBJ1-1, the full variable domain reads DTGVSQNPRHKITKRGQNVTFRCDPISEHNRLYWYRQTLGQGPEFLTYFQNEAQLEKSRLLSDRFSAERPKGSFSTLEIQRTEQGDSAMYLCASSYVQGAEAFFGQGTRLTVV.

The chain carries TRBV15 and TRBJ2-6, with 9 bases aligning to TRBD1. Per the germline V gene, CDR1 is LNHNV and CDR2 is YYDKDF (reference sequence). The CDR3 consists of 19 residues. V was clipped by 3 bases and J by 0 bases; unmatched bases: 9. The CDR3 here is CATSRATGTGFSGANVLTF. CDR3 coding DNA: TGTGCCACCAGCAGGGCTACCGGGACAGGGTTCTCTGGGGCCAACGTCCTGACTTTC.